In this sample, the clone carrying this T cell receptor (beta chain) turned up once. Its antigen is unidentified. The data stem from a study of shared clonotypes between healthy human individuals. Whole-study findings and limits: Researchers found naive subsets generally carried larger estimated richness than memory subsets.

Authors' analysis steps: Junction-only sequences produced by ImmunoSEQ had no quality scores, so filtering differed. Clones were sequenced by immunoSEQ multiplex PCR, and TCRdb holds only the in-frame ones, with some missing. From that table come the V and J calls and clone size; the DNA was used to work out D and trimming. The data hold 2 million to 3 million clones, with just over 90% observed a single time. The clonotype originates from a man aged 18 to 35 in good health. Material for sequencing was naive CD4+ T cells sorted from blood. Subset reported: CD45RA+ positively selected.

The CDR3 protein is CASSLQEKTGSYTF. Written as DNA, the CDR3 is TGTGCCAGCAGCCTACAAGAAAAAACAGGGAGCTACACCTTC. The chain joins TRBV7-8 to TRBJ1-2, with D maybe TRBD1 (6 bases). Trimming took 5 bases from V and 9 from J, leaving 19 bases between them. Germline lookup yields CDR1 SGHVS and CDR2 FQNEAQ. The CDR3 loop spans 14 amino acids.